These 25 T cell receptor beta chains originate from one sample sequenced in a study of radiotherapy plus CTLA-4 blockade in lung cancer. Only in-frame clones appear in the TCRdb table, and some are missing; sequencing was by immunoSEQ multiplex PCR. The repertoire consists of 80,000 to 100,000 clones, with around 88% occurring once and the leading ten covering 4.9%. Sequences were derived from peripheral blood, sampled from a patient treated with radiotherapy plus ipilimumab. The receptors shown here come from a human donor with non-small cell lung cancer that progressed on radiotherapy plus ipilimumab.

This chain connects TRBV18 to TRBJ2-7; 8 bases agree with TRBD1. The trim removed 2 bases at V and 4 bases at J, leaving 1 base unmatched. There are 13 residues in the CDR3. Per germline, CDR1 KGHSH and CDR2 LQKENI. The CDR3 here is CASSPTGGYEQYF. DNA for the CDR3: TGTGCCAGCTCACCAACAGGGGGGTACGAGCAGTACTTC.

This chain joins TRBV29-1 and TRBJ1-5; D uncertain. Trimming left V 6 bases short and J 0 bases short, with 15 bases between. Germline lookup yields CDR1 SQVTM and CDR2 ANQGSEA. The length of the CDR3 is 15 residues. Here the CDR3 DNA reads TGCAGCGTCCTCGAGAGGGCGGATAGCAATCAGCCCCAGCATTTT. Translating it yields CSVLERADSNQPQHF.

In DNA, the CDR3 is TGTGCCAGCAGCTCTGGGACAGGGGGCGAGCAGTACTTC. Its protein product is CASSSGTGGEQYF. This chain joins TRBV5-4 and TRBJ2-7; 11 nucleotides align to TRBD1. J was trimmed by 6 bases and V by 3 bases; bases with no gene match: 2. Germline V CDR1 and CDR2: SGHNT, YYREEE (reference sequence). The length of the CDR3 is 13 residues.

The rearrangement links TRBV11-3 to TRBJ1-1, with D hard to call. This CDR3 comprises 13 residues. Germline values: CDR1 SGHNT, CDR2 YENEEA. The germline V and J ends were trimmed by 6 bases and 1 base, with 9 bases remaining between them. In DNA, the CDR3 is TGTGCCAGCAGAGGTTCACAGAACACTGAAGCTTTCTTT. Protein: CASRGSQNTEAFF. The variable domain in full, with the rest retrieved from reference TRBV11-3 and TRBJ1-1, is EAGVVQSPRYKIIEKKQPVAFWCNPISGHNTLYWYLQNLGQGPELLIRYENEEAVDDSQLPKDRFSAERLKGVDSTLKIQPAELGDSAVYLCASRGSQNTEAFFGQGTRLTVV.

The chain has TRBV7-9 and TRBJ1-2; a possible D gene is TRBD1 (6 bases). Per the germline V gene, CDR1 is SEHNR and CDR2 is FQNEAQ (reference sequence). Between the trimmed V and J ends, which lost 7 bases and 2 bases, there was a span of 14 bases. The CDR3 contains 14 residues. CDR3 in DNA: TGTGCCAGCAACCCGGGCGGGGGCAACTATGGCTACACCTTC. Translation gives CASNPGGGNYGYTF. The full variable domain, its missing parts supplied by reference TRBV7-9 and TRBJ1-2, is DTGVSQNPRHKITKRGQNVTFRCDPISEHNRLYWYRQTLGQGPEFLTYFQNEAQLEKSRLLSDRFSAERPKGSFSTLEIQRTEQGDSAMYLCASNPGGGNYGYTFGSGTRLTVV.

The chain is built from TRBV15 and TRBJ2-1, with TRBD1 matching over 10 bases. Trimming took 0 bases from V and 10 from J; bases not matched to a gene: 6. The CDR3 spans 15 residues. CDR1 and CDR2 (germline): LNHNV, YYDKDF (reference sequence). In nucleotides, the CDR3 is TGTGCCACCAGCAGAGACACCCTGACAGGGGGCGAGCAGTTCTTC. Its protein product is CATSRDTLTGGEQFF.

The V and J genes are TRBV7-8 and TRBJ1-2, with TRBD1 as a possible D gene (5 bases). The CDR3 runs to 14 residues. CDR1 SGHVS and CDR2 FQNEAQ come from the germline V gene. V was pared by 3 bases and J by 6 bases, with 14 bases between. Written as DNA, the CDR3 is TGTGCCAGCAGCTTCCCGGCAGGGCACCATGGCTACACCTTC. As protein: CASSFPAGHHGYTF.

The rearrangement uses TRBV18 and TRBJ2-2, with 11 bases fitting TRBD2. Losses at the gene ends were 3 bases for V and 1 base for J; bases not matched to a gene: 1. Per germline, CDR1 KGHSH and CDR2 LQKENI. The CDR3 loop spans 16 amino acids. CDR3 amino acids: CASSPGTSGNTGELFF. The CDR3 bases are TGTGCCAGCTCACCCGGGACTAGCGGGAACACCGGGGAGCTGTTTTTT.

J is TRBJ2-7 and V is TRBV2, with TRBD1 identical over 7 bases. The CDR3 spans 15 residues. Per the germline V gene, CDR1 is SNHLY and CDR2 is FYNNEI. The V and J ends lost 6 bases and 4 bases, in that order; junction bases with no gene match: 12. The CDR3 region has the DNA TGTGCCAGCAGCCCCCAACCCGGGACAGCTTACGAGCAGTACTTC. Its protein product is CASSPQPGTAYEQYF.

The DNA of the CDR3 is TGTGCCAGCAGCTCCCCTAAAAACATTCAGTACTTC. Its translation: CASSSPKNIQYF. The chain couples TRBV11-3 to TRBJ2-4, with unresolved D. V was trimmed by 4 bases and J by 4 bases, leaving 5 bases between them. Germline V gene sequence: CDR1 SGHNT, CDR2 YENEEA. The CDR3 spans 12 residues. Filled out from reference TRBV11-3 and TRBJ2-4, the complete variable domain reads EAGVVQSPRYKIIEKKQPVAFWCNPISGHNTLYWYLQNLGQGPELLIRYENEEAVDDSQLPKDRFSAERLKGVDSTLKIQPAELGDSAVYLCASSSPKNIQYFGAGTRLSVL.

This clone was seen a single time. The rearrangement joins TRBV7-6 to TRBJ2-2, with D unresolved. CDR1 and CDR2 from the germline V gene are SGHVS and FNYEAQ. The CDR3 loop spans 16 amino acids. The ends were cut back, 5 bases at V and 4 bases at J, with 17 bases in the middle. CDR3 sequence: CASSRGWAYSTGELFF. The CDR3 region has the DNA TGTGCCAGCAGCCGAGGCTGGGCATATAGCACCGGGGAGCTGTTTTTT.

CDR3 DNA sequence: TGTGCCAGCTTTCACACCGGGGAGCTGTTTTTT. Amino acid sequence: CASFHTGELFF. V gene TRBV25-1 combines with J gene TRBJ2-2; D call uncertain. CDR3 length: 11 residues. Per germline, CDR1 MGHDK and CDR2 SYGVNS. V lost 8 bases, J lost 3 bases, and 4 bases lay in between. Variable domain in full (rest from reference TRBV25-1 and TRBJ2-2): EADIYQTPRYLVIGTGKKITLECSQTMGHDKMYWYQQDPGMELHLIHYSYGVNSTEKGDLSSESTVSRIRTEHFPLTLESARPSHTSQYLCASFHTGELFFGEGSRLTVL.

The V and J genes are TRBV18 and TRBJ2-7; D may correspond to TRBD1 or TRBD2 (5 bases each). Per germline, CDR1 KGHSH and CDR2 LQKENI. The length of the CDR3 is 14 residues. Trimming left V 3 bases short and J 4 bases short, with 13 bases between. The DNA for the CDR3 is TGTGCCAGCTCACCCGGGACGTCAACTTACGAGCAGTACTTC. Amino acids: CASSPGTSTYEQYF. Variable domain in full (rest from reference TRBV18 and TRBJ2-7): NAGVMQNPRHLVRRRGQEARLRCSPMKGHSHVYWYRQLPEEGLKFMVYLQKENIIDESGMPKERFSAEFPKEGPSILRIQQVVRGDSAAYFCASSPGTSTYEQYFGPGTRLTVT.

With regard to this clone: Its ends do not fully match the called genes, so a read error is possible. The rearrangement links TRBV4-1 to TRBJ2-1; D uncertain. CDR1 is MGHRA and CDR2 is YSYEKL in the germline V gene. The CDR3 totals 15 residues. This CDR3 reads CVSSQSAASNNEQFF. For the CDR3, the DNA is TGCGTCAGCAGCCAAAGCGCGGCATCGAACAATGAGCAGTTCTTC.

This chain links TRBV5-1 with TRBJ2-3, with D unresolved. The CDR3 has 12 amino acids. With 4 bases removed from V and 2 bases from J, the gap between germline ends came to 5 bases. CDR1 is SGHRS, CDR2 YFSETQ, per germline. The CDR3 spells CASSPDTDTQYF. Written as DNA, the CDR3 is TGCGCCAGCAGCCCCGACACAGATACGCAGTATTTT.

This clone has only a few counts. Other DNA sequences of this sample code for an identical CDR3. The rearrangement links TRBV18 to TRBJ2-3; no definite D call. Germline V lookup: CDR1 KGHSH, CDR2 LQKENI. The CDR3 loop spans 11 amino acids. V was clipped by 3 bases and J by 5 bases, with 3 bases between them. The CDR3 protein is CASSPEDTQYF. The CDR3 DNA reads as TGTGCCAGCTCACCTGAAGATACGCAGTATTTT.

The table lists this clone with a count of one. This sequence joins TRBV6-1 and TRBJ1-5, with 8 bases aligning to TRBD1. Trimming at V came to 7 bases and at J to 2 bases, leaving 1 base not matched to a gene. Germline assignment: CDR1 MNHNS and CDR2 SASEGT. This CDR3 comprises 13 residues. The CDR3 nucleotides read TGTGCCAGCATGACAGGGGGCAATCAGCCCCAGCATTTT. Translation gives CASMTGGNQPQHF.

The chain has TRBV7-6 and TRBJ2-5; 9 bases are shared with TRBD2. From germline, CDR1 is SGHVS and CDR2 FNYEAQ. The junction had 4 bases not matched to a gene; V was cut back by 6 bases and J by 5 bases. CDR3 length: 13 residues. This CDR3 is CASSFSGSETQYF. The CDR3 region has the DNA TGTGCCAGCAGTTTTAGCGGGAGTGAGACCCAGTACTTC.

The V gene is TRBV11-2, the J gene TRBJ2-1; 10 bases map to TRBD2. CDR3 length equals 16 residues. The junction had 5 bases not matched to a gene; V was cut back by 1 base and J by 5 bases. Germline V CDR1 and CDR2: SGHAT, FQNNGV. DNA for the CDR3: TGTGCCAGCAGCTTAGGCCGGACTAGCGGACACAATGAGCAGTTCTTC. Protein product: CASSLGRTSGHNEQFF.

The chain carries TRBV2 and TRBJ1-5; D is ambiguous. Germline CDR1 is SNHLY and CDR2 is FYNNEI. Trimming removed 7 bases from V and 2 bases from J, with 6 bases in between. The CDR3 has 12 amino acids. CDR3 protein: CASTSGNQPQHF. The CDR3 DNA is TGTGCCAGCACTTCCGGCAATCAGCCCCAGCATTTT.

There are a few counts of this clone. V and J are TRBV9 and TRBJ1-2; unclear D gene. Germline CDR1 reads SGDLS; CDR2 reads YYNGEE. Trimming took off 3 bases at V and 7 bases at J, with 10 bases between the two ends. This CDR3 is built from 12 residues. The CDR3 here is CASSESFGGYTF. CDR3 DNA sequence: TGTGCCAGCAGCGAGTCGTTTGGTGGCTACACCTTC. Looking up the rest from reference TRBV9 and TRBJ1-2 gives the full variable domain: DSGVTQTPKHLITATGQRVTLRCSPRSGDLSVYWYQQSLDQGLQFLIQYYNGEERAKGNILERFSAQQFPDLHSELNLSSLELGDSALYFCASSESFGGYTFGSGTRLTVV.

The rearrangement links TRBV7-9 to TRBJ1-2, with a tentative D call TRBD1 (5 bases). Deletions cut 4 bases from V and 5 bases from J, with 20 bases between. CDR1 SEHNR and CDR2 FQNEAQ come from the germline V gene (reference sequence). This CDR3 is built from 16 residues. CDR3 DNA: TGTGCCAGCAGCTCCCGTCGACTGGGGGTGAGATATGGCTACACCTTC. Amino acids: CASSSRRLGVRYGYTF.

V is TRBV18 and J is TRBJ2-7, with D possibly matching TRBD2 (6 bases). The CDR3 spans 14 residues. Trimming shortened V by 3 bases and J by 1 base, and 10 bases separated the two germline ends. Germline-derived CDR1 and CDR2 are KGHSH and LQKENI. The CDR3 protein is CASSPPGDSYEQYF. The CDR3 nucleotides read TGTGCCAGCTCACCCCCGGGGGATTCCTACGAGCAGTACTTC.

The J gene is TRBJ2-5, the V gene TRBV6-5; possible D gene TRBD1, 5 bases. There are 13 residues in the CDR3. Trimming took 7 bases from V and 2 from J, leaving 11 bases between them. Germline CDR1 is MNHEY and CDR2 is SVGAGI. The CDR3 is CASKDTPQETQYF. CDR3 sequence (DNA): TGTGCCAGCAAGGACACGCCACAAGAGACCCAGTACTTC.

The CDR3 region has the DNA TGTGCCAGCTCTGGTGCCGGCGGGACTGGGTTCTCCTACGAGCAGTACTTC. Translating gives CASSGAGGTGFSYEQYF. The chain couples TRBV2 to TRBJ2-7; D is possibly TRBD2 (6 bases). Trimming took 8 bases from V and 0 from J, leaving 23 bases between them. The CDR3 is made up of 17 amino acids. CDR1 is SNHLY and CDR2 is FYNNEI in the germline V gene.